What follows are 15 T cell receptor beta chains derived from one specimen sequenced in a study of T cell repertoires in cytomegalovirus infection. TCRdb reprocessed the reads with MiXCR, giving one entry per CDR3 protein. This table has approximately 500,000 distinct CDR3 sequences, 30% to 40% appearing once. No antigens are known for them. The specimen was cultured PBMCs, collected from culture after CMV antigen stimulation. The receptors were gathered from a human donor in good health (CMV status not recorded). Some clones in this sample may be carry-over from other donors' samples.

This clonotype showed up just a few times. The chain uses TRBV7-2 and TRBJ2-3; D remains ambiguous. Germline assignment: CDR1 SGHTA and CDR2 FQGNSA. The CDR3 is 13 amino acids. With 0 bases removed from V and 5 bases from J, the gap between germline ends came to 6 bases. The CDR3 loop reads CASSLAGLDTQYF. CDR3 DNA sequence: TGTGCCAGCAGCTTAGCCGGCTTAGATACGCAGTATTTT.

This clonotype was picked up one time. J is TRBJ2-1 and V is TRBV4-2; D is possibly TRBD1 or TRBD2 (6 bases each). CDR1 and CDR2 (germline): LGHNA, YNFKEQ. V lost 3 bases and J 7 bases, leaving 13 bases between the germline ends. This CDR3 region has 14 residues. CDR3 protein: CASSQAGGGNEQFF. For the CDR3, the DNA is TGTGCCAGCAGCCAGGCTGGAGGGGGGAATGAGCAGTTCTTC.

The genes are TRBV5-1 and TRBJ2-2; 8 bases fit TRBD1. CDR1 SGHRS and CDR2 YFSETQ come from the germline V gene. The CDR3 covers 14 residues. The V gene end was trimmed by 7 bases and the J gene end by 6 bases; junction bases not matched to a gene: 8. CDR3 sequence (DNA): TGCGCCAGCCGCCCGACAGGGGCCCCCGGGGAGCTGTTTTTT. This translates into CASRPTGAPGELFF.

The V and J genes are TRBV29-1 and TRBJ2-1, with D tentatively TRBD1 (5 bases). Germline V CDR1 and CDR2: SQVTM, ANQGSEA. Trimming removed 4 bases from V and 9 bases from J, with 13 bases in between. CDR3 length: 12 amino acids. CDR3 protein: CSVVRGTAEQFF. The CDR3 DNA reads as TGCAGCGTTGTAAGGGGAACCGCTGAGCAGTTCTTC.

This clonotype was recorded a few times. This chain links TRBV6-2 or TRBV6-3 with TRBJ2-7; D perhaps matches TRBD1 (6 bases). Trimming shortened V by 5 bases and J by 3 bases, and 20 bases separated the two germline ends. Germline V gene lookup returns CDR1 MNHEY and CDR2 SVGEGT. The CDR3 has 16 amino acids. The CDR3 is CASSQPNPRGGYEQYF. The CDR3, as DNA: TGTGCCAGCAGTCAACCCAATCCGAGAGGGGGCTACGAGCAGTACTTC.

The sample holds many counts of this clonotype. Here the CDR3 reads CASSLATRDTQYF. DNA of the CDR3: TGTGCCAGCAGCTTAGCGACCCGAGATACGCAGTATTTT. The rearrangement joins TRBV7-2 to TRBJ2-3; D ambiguous. The germline gives CDR1 SGHTA, CDR2 FQGNSA. The CDR3 runs 13 residues. The V gene lost 0 bases and the J gene lost 5 bases, with 6 bases spanning the gap.

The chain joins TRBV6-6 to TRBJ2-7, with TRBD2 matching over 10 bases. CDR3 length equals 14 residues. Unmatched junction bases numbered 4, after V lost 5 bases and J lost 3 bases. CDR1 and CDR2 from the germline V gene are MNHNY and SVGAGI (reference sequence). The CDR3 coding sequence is TGTGCCAGCAGTGTTACTAGCGGGAACTACGAGCAGTACTTC. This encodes CASSVTSGNYEQYF.

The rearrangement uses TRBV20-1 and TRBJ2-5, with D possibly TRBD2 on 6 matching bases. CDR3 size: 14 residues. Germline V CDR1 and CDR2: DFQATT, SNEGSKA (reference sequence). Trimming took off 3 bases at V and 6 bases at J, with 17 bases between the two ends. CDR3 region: CSARVSEGQKTQYF. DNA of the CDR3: TGCAGTGCTAGGGTTTCGGAGGGCCAGAAGACCCAGTACTTC.

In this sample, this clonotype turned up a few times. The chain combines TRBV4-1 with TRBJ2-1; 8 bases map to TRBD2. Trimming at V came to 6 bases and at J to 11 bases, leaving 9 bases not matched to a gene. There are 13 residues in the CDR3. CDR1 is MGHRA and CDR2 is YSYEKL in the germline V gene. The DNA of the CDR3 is TGCGCCAGCAGACAGAATCGGGAGGGGAAGCAGTTCTTC. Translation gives CASRQNREGKQFF.

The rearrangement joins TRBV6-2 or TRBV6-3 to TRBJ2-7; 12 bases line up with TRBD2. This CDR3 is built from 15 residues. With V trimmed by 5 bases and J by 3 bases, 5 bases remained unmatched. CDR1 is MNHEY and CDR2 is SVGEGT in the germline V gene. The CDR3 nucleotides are TGTGCCAGCAGTCGACTAGCGGGAGAGGTCTACGAGCAGTACGTC. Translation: CASSRLAGEVYEQYV.

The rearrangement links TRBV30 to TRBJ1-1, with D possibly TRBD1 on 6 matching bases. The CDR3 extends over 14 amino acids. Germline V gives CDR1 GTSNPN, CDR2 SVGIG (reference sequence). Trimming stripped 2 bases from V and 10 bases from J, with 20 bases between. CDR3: CAWSTAGATGAAFF. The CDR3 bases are TGTGCCTGGAGTACCGCAGGGGCAACGGGTGCAGCTTTCTTT.

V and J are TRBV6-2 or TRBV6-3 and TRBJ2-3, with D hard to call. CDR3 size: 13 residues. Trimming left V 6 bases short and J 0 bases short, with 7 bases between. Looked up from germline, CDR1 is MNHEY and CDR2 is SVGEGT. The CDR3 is CASRATSTDTQYF. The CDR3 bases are TGTGCCAGCAGGGCGACTAGCACAGATACGCAGTATTTT.

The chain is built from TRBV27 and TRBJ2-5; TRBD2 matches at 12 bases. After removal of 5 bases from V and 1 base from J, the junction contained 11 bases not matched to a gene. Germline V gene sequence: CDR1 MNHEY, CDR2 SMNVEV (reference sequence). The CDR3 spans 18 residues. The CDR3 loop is CASSIIRLAGDFQETQYF. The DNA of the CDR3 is TGTGCCAGCAGTATCATCCGACTAGCGGGAGACTTCCAAGAGACCCAGTACTTC.

CDR3 loop: CASSFTFRNVAKNIQYF. CDR3 nucleotide sequence: TGTGCCAGCAGTTTCACGTTCCGGAATGTAGCCAAAAACATTCAGTACTTC. V and J are TRBV28 and TRBJ2-4; D is ambiguous. The CDR3 extends over 17 amino acids. Germline CDR1 MDHEN, CDR2 SYDVKM. The germline V and J ends were trimmed by 3 bases and 0 bases, with 15 bases remaining between them.

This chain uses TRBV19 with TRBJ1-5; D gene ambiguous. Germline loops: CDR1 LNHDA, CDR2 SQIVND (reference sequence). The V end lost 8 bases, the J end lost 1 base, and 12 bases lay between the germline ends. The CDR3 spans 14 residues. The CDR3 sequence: CASGPFLSNQPQHF. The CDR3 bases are TGTGCCAGTGGCCCCTTTTTGAGCAATCAGCCCCAGCATTTT.